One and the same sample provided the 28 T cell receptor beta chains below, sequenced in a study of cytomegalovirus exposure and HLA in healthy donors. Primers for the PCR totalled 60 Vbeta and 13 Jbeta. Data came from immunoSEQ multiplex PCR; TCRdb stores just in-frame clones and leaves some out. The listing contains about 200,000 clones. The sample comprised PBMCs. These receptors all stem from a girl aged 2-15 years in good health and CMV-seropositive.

The CDR3 sequence: CASSETSASTDTQYF. CDR3 bases: TGCGCCAGCAGCGAAACTAGCGCTAGCACAGATACGCAGTATTTT. The rearrangement uses TRBV5-1 and TRBJ2-3; 7 nucleotides match TRBD2. The CDR3 length is 15 residues. Germline CDR1 reads SGHRS; CDR2 reads YFSETQ. V lost 4 bases and J lost 0; bases outside the gene matches: 5.

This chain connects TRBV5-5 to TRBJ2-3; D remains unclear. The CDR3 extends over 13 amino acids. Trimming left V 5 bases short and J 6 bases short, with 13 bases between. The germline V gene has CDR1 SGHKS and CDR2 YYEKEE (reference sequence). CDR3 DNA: TGTGCCAGCAGAAACGAAGAGTTGGATACGCAGTATTTT. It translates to CASRNEELDTQYF.

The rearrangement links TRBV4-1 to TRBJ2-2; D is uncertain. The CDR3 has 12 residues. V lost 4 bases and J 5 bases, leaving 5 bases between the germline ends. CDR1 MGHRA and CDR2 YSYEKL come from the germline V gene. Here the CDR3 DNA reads TGCGCCAGCAGCCCGCGAACCGGGGAGCTGTTTTTT. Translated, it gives CASSPRTGELFF.

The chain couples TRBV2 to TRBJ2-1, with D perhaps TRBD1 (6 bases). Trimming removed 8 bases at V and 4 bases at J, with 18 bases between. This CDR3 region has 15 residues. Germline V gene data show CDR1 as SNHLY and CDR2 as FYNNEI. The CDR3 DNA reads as TGTGCCAGCCGAGAGACAGGCGCACTTTACAATGAGCAGTTCTTC. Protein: CASRETGALYNEQFF.

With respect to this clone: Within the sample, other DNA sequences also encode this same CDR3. The DNA for the CDR3 is TGTGCCAGTAGCACAGGACCCGGGACAGGGGTCTACGAGCAGTACTTC. The encoded protein is CASSTGPGTGVYEQYF. The chain has TRBV7-2 and TRBJ2-7; 10 bases match TRBD1. Per germline, CDR1 SGHTA and CDR2 FQGNSA. V lost 9 bases, J lost 3 bases, and 14 bases stayed unmatched. The CDR3 loop spans 16 amino acids.

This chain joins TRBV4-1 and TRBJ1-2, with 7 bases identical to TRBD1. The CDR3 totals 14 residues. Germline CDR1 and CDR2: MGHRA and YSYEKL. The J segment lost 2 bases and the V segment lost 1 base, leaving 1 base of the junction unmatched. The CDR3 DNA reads TGCGCCAGCAGCCAAGTCAGGGGGAACTATGGCTACACCTTC. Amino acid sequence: CASSQVRGNYGYTF.

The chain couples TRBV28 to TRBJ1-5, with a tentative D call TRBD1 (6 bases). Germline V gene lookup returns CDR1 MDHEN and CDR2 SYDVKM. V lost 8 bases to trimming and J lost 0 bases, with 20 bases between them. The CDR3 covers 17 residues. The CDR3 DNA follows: TGTGCCAGCTTAGGGTCAGGGGATATTTATAGCAATCAGCCCCAGCATTTT. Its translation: CASLGSGDIYSNQPQHF. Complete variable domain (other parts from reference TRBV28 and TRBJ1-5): DVKVTQSSRYLVKRTGEKVFLECVQDMDHENMFWYRQDPGLGLRLIYFSYDVKMKEKGDIPEGYSVSREKKERFSLILESASTNQTSMYLCASLGSGDIYSNQPQHFGDGTRLSIL.

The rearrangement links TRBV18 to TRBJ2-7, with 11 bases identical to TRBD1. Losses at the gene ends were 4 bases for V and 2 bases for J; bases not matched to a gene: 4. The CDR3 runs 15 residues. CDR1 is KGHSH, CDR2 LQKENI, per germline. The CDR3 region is CASSRTGGHTYEQYF. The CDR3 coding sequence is TGTGCCAGCTCACGGACAGGGGGCCATACCTACGAGCAGTACTTC.

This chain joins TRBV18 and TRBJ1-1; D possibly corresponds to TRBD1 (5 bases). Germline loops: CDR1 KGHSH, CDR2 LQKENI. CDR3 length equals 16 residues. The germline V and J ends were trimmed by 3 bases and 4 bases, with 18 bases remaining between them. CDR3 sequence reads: CASSPSRAELPTEAFF. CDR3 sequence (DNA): TGTGCCAGCTCACCGAGCAGGGCGGAACTGCCCACTGAAGCTTTCTTT.

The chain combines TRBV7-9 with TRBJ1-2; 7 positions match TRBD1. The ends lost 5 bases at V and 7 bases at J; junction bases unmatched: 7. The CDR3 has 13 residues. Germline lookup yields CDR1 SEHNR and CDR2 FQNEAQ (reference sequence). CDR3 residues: CASSQGVGGGYTF. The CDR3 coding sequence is TGTGCCAGCAGCCAGGGGGTCGGGGGTGGCTACACCTTC.

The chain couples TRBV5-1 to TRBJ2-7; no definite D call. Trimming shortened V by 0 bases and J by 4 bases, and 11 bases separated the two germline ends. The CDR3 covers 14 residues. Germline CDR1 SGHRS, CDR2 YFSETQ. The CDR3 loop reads CASSLAGSTYEQYF. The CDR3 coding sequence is TGCGCCAGCAGCTTGGCAGGCAGCACTTACGAGCAGTACTTC.

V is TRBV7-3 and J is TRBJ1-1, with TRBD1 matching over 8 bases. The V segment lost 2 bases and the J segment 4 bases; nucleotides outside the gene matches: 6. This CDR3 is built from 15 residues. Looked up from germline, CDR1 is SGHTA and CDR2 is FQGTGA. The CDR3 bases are TGTGCCAGCAGCTTAGGCGCAGGGGGCGGCACTGAAGCTTTCTTT. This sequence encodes CASSLGAGGGTEAFF.

This CDR3 is CASSLGGFQPQHF. The CDR3 region has the DNA TGTGCCAGCAGTTTGGGAGGGTTTCAGCCCCAGCATTTT. The chain couples TRBV27 to TRBJ1-5; no firm D call. Trimming left V 3 bases short and J 6 bases short, with 9 bases between. This CDR3 spans 13 amino acids. CDR1 is MNHEY, CDR2 SMNVEV, per germline (reference sequence).

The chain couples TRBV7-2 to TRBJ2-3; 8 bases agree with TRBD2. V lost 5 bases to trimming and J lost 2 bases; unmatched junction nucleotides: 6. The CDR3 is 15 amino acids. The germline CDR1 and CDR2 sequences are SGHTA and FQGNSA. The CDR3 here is CASSTLAGHTDTQYF. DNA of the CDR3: TGTGCCAGCAGCACGCTAGCGGGCCACACAGATACGCAGTATTTT.

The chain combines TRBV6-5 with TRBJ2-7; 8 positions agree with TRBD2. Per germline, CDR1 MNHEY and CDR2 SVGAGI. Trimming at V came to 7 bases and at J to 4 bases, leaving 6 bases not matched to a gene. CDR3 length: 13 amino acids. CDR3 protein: CASTRLAGYEQYF. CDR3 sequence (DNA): TGTGCCAGCACTCGGCTAGCGGGTTACGAGCAGTACTTC.

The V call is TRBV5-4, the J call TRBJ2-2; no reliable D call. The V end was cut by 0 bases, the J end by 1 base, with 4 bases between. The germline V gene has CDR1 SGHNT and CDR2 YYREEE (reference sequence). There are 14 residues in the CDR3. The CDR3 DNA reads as TGTGCCAGCAGCTTGGACTGGAACACCGGGGAGCTGTTTTTT. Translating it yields CASSLDWNTGELFF.

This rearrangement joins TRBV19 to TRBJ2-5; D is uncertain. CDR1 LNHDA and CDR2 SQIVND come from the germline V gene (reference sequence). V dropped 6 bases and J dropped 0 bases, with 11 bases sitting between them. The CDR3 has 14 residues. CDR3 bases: TGTGCCAGTAGGGAACGACGGGACCAAGAGACCCAGTACTTC. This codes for CASRERRDQETQYF.

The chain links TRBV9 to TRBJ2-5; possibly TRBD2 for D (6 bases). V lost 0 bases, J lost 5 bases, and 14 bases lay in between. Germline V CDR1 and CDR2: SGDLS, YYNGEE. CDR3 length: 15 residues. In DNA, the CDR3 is TGTGCCAGCAGCGTAGGGGTCGGGAGAGGGGAGACCCAGTACTTC. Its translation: CASSVGVGRGETQYF.

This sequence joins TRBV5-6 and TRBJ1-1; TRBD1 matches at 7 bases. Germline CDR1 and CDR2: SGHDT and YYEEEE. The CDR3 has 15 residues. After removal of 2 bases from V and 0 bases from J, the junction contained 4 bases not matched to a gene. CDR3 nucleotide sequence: TGTGCCAGCAGCTTTAAACAGGGGTTGAACACTGAAGCTTTCTTT. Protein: CASSFKQGLNTEAFF.

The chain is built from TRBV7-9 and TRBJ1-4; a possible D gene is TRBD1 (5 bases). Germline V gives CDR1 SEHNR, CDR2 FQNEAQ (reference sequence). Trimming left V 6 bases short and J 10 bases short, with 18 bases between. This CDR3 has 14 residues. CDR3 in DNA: TGTGCCAGCAGTCCGGACACTTCCGTACGAAAACTGTTTTTT. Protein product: CASSPDTSVRKLFF.

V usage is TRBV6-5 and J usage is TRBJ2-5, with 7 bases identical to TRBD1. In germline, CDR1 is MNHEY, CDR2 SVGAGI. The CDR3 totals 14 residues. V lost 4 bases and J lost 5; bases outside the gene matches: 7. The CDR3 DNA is TGTGCCAGCAGTTGGGTAGGGGGCGAGGAGACCCAGTACTTC. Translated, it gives CASSWVGGEETQYF.

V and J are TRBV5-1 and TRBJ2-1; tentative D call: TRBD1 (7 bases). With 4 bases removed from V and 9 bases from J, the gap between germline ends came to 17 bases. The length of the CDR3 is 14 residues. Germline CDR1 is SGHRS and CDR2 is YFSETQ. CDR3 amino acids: CASSQGGTVLEQFF. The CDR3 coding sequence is TGCGCCAGCAGCCAAGGGGGGACAGTTCTTGAGCAGTTCTTC.

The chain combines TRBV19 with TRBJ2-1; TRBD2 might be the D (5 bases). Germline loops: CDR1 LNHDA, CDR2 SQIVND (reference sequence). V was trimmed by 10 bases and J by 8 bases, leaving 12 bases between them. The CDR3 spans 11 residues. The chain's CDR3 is CATERSYEQFF. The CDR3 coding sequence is TGTGCCACCGAGCGGTCTTATGAGCAGTTCTTC.

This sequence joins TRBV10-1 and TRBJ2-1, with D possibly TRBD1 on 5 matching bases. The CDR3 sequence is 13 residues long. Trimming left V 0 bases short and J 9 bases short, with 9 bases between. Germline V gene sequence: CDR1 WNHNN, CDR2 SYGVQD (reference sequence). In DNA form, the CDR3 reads TGCGCCAGCAGTGAGTCAGGGGTTGGTGAGCAGTTCTTC. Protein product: CASSESGVGEQFF.

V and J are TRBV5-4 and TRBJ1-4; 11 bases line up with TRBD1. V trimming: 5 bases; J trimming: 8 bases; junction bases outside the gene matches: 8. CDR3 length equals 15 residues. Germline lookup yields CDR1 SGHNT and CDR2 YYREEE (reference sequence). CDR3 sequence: CASSRPGQGGEKLFF. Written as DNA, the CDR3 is TGTGCCAGCAGTCGCCCGGGACAGGGGGGCGAAAAACTGTTTTTT.

This CDR3 is CASSPYFRGNEQFF. The CDR3 nucleotides are TGTGCCAGCAGCCCCTACTTTAGGGGGAATGAGCAGTTCTTC. V gene TRBV11-3 combines with J gene TRBJ2-1; weak D call: TRBD1 (6 bases). Trimming shortened V by 5 bases and J by 7 bases, and 15 bases separated the two germline ends. CDR1 SGHNT and CDR2 YENEEA come from the germline V gene. The CDR3 extends over 14 amino acids. The full variable domain, completed using reference TRBV11-3 and TRBJ2-1, is EAGVVQSPRYKIIEKKQPVAFWCNPISGHNTLYWYLQNLGQGPELLIRYENEEAVDDSQLPKDRFSAERLKGVDSTLKIQPAELGDSAVYLCASSPYFRGNEQFFGPGTRLTVL.

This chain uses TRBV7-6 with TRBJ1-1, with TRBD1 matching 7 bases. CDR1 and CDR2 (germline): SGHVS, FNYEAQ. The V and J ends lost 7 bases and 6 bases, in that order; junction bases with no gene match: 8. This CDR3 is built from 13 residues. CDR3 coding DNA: TGTGCCAGCACCCACGACAGGGCGGCTGAAGCTTTCTTT. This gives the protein CASTHDRAAEAFF.

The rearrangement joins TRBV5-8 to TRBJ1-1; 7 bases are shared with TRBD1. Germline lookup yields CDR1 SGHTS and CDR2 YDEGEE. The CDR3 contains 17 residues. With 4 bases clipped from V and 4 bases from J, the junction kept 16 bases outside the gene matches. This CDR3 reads CASSATMLGGRGTEAFF. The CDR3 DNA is TGTGCCAGCAGCGCGACTATGTTAGGGGGCAGGGGCACTGAAGCTTTCTTT.